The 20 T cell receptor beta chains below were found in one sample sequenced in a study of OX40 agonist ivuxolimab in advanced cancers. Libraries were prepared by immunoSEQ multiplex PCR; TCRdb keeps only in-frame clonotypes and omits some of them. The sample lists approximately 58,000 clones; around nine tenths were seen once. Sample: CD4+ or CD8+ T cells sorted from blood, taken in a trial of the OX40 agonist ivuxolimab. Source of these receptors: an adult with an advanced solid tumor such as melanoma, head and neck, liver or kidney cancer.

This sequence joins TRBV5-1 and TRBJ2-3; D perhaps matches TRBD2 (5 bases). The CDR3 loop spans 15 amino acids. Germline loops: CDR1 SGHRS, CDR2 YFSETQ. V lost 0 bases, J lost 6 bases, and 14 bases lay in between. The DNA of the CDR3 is TGCGCCAGCAGCTTGGCCTCCGGGGTGTGGGATACGCAGTATTTT. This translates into CASSLASGVWDTQYF.

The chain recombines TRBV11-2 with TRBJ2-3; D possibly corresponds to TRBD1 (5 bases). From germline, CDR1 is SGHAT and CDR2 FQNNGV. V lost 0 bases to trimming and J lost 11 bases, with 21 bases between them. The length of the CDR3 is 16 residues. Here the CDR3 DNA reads TGTGCCAGCAGCTTAGATCTAAGGCAGGGCGGCGACCTGCAGTATTTT. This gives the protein CASSLDLRQGGDLQYF.

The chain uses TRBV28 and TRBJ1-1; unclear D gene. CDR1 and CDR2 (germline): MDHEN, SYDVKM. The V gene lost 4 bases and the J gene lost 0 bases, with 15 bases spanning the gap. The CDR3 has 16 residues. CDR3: CASSSNMEQMNTEAFF. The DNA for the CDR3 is TGTGCCAGCAGTTCAAATATGGAACAGATGAACACTGAAGCTTTCTTT.

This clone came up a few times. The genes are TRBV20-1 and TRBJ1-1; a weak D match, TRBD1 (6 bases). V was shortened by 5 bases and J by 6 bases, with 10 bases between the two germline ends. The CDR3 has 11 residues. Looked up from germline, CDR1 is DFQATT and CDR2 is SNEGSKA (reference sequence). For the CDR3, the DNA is TGCAGTGCTTCAGGGGATCCTGAAGCTTTCTTT. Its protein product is CSASGDPEAFF.

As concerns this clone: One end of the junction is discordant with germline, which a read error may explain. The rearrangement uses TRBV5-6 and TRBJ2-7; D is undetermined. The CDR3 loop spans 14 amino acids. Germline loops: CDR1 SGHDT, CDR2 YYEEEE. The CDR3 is CASSLAGIPYGQYF. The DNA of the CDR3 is TGTGCCAGCAGCTTGGCCGGTATCCCCTACGGGCAGTACTTC.

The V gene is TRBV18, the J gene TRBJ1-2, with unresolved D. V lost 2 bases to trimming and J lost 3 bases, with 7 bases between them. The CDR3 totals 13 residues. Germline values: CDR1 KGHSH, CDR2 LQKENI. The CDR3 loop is CASSPFTDYGYTF. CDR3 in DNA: TGTGCCAGCTCACCATTTACAGACTATGGCTACACCTTC.

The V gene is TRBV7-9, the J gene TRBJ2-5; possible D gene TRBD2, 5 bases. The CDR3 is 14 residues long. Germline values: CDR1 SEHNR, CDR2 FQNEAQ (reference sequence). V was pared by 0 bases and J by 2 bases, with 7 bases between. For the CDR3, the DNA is TGTGCCAGCAGCTTAGCTAGCGAACAAGAGACCCAGTACTTC. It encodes CASSLASEQETQYF.

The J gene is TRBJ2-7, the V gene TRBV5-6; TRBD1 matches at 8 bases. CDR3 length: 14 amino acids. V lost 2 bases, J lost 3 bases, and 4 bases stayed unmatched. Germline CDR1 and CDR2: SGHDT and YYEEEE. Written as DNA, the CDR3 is TGTGCCAGCAGCTTTATGGACAGGGTCTACGAGCAGTACTTC. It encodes CASSFMDRVYEQYF. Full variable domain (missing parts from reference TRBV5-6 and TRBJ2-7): DAGVTQSPTHLIKTRGQQVTLRCSPKSGHDTVSWYQQALGQGPQFIFQYYEEEERQRGNFPDRFSGHQFPNYSSELNVNALLLGDSALYLCASSFMDRVYEQYFGPGTRLTVT.

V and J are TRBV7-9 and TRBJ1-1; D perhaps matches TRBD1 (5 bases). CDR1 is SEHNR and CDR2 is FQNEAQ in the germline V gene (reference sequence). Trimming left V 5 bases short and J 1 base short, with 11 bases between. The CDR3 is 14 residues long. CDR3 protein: CASSQLTENTEAFF. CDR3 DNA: TGTGCCAGCAGCCAATTGACAGAGAACACTGAAGCTTTCTTT.

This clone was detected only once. CDR3 residues: CASSLVDGGQETQYF. The CDR3 DNA reads as TGTGCCAGCAGCTTAGTGGACGGGGGGCAAGAGACCCAGTACTTC. This chain joins TRBV7-2 and TRBJ2-5; 7 nucleotides line up with TRBD2. CDR1 is SGHTA, CDR2 FQGNSA, per germline. The trim removed 1 base at V and 2 bases at J, leaving 4 bases unmatched. CDR3 length equals 15 residues.

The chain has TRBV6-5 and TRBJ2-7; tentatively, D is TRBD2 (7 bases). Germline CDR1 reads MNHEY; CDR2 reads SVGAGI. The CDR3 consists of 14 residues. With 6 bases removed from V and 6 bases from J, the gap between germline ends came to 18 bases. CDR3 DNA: TGTGCCAGCAGAGAGGGGGGGCCCCGGGTCGAGCAGTACTTC. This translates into CASREGGPRVEQYF.

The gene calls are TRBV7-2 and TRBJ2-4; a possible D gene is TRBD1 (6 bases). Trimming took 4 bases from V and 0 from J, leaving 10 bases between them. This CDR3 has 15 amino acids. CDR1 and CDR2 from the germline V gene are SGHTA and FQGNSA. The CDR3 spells CASSYGQIAKNIQYF. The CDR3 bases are TGTGCCAGCAGCTACGGACAGATAGCCAAAAACATTCAGTACTTC.

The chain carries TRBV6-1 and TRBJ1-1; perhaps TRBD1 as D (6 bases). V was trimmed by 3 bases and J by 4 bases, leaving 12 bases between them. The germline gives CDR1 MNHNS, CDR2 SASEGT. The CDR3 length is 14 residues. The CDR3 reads CASSDRDTRTEAFF. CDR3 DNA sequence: TGTGCCAGCAGTGACCGGGACACCCGCACTGAAGCTTTCTTT.

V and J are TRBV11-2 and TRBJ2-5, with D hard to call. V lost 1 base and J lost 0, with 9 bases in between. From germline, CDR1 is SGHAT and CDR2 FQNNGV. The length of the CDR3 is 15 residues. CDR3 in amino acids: CASSLGSGHQETQYF. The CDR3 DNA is TGTGCCAGCAGCTTAGGAAGTGGGCACCAAGAGACCCAGTACTTC.

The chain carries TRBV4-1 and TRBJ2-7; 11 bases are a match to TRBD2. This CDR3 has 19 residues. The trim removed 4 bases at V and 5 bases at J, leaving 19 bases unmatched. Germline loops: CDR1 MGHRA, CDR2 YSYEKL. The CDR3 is CASSPIFPPQLAGAHEQYF. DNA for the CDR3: TGCGCCAGCAGCCCAATTTTTCCCCCTCAACTAGCGGGAGCCCACGAGCAGTACTTC.

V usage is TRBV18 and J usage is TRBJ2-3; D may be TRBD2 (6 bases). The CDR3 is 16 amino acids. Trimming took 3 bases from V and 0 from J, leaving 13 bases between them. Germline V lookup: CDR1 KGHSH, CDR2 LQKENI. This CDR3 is CASSPYSGTSTDTQYF. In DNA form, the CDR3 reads TGTGCCAGCTCACCCTATAGCGGAACCAGCACAGATACGCAGTATTTT.

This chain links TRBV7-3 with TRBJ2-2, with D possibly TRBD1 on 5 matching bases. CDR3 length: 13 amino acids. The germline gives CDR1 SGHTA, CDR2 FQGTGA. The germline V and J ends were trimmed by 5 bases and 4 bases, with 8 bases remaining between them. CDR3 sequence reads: CASSVQVTGELFF. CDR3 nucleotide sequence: TGTGCCAGCAGCGTACAGGTCACCGGGGAGCTGTTTTTT.

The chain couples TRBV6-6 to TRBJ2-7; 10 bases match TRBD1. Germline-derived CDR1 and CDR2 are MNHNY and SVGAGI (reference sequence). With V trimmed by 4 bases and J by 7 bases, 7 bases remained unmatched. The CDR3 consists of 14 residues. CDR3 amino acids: CASSSGTGAGEQYF. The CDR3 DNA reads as TGTGCCAGCAGTTCCGGGACAGGGGCGGGAGAGCAGTACTTC.

CDR3 sequence: CASMFGEKLFF. The CDR3 DNA follows: TGTGCCAGCATGTTCGGGGAAAAACTGTTTTTT. J is TRBJ1-4 and V is TRBV2; no firm D call. Trimming pared 7 bases from V and 8 bases from J, leaving 8 bases between. CDR3 size: 11 residues. Germline CDR1 is SNHLY and CDR2 is FYNNEI. Full variable domain (outside the CDR3, taken from reference TRBV2 and TRBJ1-4): EPEVTQTPSHQVTQMGQEVILRCVPISNHLYFYWYRQILGQKVEFLVSFYNNEISEKSEIFDDQFSVERPDGSNFTLKIRSTKLEDSAMYFCASMFGEKLFFGSGTQLSVL.

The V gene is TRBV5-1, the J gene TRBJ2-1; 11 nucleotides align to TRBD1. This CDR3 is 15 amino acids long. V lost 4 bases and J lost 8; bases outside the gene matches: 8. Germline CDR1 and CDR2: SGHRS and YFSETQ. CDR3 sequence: CASSPGRDRGDEQFF. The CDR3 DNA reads TGCGCCAGCAGCCCAGGCCGGGACAGGGGGGATGAGCAGTTCTTC.